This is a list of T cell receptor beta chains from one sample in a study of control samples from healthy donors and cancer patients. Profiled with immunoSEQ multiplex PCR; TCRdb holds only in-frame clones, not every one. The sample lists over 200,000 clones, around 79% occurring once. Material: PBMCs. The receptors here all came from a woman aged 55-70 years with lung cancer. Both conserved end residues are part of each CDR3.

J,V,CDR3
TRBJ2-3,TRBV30,CAWSGLAASDTQYF
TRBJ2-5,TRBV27,CASSLLPGRGQETQYF
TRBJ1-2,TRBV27,CASSTGSNYGYTF
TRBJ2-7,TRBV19,CASSKGQGREQYF
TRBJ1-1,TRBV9,CASSVAAWGAGAFF
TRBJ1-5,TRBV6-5,CASSPADIINQPQHF
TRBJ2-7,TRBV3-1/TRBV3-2,CASSLGPPYEQYF
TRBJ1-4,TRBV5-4,CASSLQGADEKLFF
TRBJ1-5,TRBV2,CASSRQNNQPQHF
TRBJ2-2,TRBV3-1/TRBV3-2,CASSRVTGTNTGELFF
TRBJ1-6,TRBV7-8,CASSFPDSPLHF
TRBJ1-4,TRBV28,CASSPLPNEKLFF
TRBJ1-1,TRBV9,CASSVVPRWGTEAFF
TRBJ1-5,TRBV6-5,CASSYSGGVGNQPQHF
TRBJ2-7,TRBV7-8,CASSPYTPSGGYTYEQYF
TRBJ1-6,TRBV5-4,CASSNNRDRGSPLHF
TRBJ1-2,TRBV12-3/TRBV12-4,CASSLESYGYTF
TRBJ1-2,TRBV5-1,CASSLGPGDGAIGYTF
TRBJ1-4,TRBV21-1,CASSPGAPRHEKLFF
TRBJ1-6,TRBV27,CASSFGPGGDNSPLHF
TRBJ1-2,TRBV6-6,CASTSLVQYGYTF
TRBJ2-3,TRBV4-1,CASKGPISTDTQYF
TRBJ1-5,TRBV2,CASSVDRGGNQPQHF
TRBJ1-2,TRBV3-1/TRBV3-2,CASSQDSQSPYTF
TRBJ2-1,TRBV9,CASSGAPNSYNEQFF
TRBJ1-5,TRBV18,CASSRDPTGALNQPQHF
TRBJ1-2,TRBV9,CASSVSDRDYGYTF
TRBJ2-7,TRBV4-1,CASSQDRDFYEQYF
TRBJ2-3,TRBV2,CASSALRGPTDTQYF
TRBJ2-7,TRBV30,CAWSKGGSSYEQYF
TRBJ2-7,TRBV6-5,CASSYYVGGIIKQYF
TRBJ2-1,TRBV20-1,CSASDGGTYNEQFF
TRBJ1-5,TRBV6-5,CASSYRLYSNQPQHF
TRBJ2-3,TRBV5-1,CASSFGDTQYF
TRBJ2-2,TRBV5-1,CASRGGGTTGELFF
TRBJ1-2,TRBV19,CASSIQGGYGYTF
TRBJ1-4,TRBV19,CASSPPGGPGLFF
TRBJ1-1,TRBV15,CATSRDLGQGGGYTEAFF
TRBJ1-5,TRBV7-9,CASSLVPGQPQHF
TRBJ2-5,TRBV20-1,CSASRTTQETQYF
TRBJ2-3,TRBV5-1,CASSIGQGPDTQYF
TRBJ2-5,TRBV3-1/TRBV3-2,CASSQALSRGTQYF
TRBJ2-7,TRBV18,CASSPPGRGSYEQYF
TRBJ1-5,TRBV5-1,CASSLAGRDNQPQHF
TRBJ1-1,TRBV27,CASAARKGMNTEAFF